One sample yielded the 7 T cell receptor beta chains listed below, sequenced in a study of metastatic and nonmetastatic thyroid tumors. MiXCR reprocessed the PCR reads for TCRdb. The sample yields about 40,000 clones, over 9.5% seen once. Thyroid surgery was preceded by no treatment in any patient. Sequencing was performed on blood. The receptors here all came from a female donor with papillary thyroid cancer or a benign thyroid nodule (not recorded which). Some clones in this sample may be carry-over from other donors' samples.

This clone has at least ten counts. This chain connects TRBV7-9 to TRBJ2-5; 12 bases are a match to TRBD1. V was pared by 5 bases and J by 4 bases, with 5 bases of the junction left unmatched. CDR1 is SEHNR, CDR2 FQNEAQ, per germline (reference sequence). This CDR3 has 15 amino acids. CDR3 sequence: CASSPGTGGLETQYF. The CDR3 region has the DNA TGTGCCAGCAGCCCCGGGACAGGGGGCCTAGAGACCCAGTACTTC. The whole variable domain, remainder taken from reference TRBV7-9 and TRBJ2-5, is DTGVSQNPRHKITKRGQNVTFRCDPISEHNRLYWYRQTLGQGPEFLTYFQNEAQLEKSRLLSDRFSAERPKGSFSTLEIQRTEQGDSAMYLCASSPGTGGLETQYFGPGTRLLVL.

Ten or more counts support this clone. The V call is TRBV2, the J call TRBJ1-1, with TRBD1 identical over 10 bases. Germline trimming cut 8 bases from V and 1 base from J; bases unmatched to any gene: 4. Per the germline V gene, CDR1 is SNHLY and CDR2 is FYNNEI. This CDR3 comprises 14 residues. The CDR3 DNA reads TGTGCCAGCTACCGGGACAGGGGGAACACTGAAGCTTTCTTT. This gives the protein CASYRDRGNTEAFF.

Judged by abundance, this clone is medium-sized. CDR3 DNA: TGTGCCAGCAGTGCTTGGGCAGGGCACGAGCAGTACTTC. It codes for CASSAWAGHEQYF. V is TRBV2 and J is TRBJ2-7; a possible D gene is TRBD1 (5 bases). Germline V lookup: CDR1 SNHLY, CDR2 FYNNEI. V was clipped by 4 bases and J by 5 bases, with 12 bases between them. This CDR3 has 13 residues.

In this sample, this clone turned up many times. This chain joins TRBV20-1 and TRBJ2-1; possibly TRBD2 for D (5 bases). Germline V CDR1 and CDR2: DFQATT, SNEGSKA (reference sequence). V was shortened by 4 bases and J by 3 bases, with 16 bases between the two germline ends. The CDR3 has 15 amino acids. CDR3 residues: CSATHYSGVYNEQFF. CDR3 sequence (DNA): TGCAGTGCTACCCACTACTCCGGGGTCTACAATGAGCAGTTCTTC.

This clone has a count of ten or more. The CDR3 loop reads CSVEVAGGTGYNEQFF. In nucleotides, the CDR3 is TGCAGCGTTGAAGTAGCGGGAGGTACGGGTTACAATGAGCAGTTCTTC. V is TRBV29-1 and J is TRBJ2-1; 10 positions agree with TRBD2. This CDR3 is 16 amino acids long. Unmatched junction bases numbered 7, after V lost 1 base and J lost 4 bases. From germline, CDR1 is SQVTM and CDR2 ANQGSEA.

This clone came up many times. The rearrangement joins TRBV28 to TRBJ1-5; perhaps TRBD1 as D (5 bases). CDR3 length: 14 amino acids. Between the trimmed V and J ends, which lost 7 bases and 0 bases, there was a span of 10 bases. CDR1 and CDR2 from the germline V gene are MDHEN and SYDVKM. CDR3 residues: CASKLGVSNQPQHF. DNA for the CDR3: TGTGCCAGCAAGTTAGGGGTTAGCAATCAGCCCCAGCATTTT.

This clone was recorded at least ten times. The chain joins TRBV20-1 to TRBJ2-5, with TRBD2 matching over 8 bases. The CDR3 length is 13 residues. Per germline, CDR1 DFQATT and CDR2 SNEGSKA (reference sequence). V shed 8 bases and J 4 bases; nucleotides not matched to a gene: 9. CDR3: CSTSGLDGETQYF. CDR3 DNA sequence: TGCAGTACCTCGGGACTAGATGGAGAGACCCAGTACTTC.